Sequencing of this TCR beta chain was carried out in a study of cytomegalovirus exposure and HLA in healthy donors. Study-level information: From HLA-typed donors, an early data release held roughly 89 million unique TCRs.

The PCR ran on 60 Vbeta and 13 Jbeta primers. The table came from immunoSEQ multiplex PCR; TCRdb's copy has only in-frame clones and leaves some out. The sample lists 100,000 to 150,000 clones, around three quarters occurring once. The germline V and J ends were trimmed by 5 bases and 2 bases, with 13 bases remaining between them. CDR3 size: 14 residues. Germline V gives CDR1 SGHRS, CDR2 YFSETQ. The J gene is TRBJ1-1, the V gene TRBV5-1; weak D call: TRBD1 (6 bases). The source is a man in his thirties or forties in good health and CMV-seronegative. The sequenced sample consisted of PBMCs. The CDR3 is CASRPGQTNTEAFF. The CDR3 DNA reads as TGCGCCAGCAGACCTGGACAGACCAACACTGAAGCTTTCTTT.